This TCR beta chain was documented in a study of blood T cells in healthy people across ages. Study background: Using template switching, researchers captured about one barcoded beta molecule for each two T cells. Study-level results: Diversity of TCR beta correlated strongly with naive T cell percentage. Diversity figures based on one million T cells were deemed too low.

Comments on this clonotype: Antigen unknown.

The people who gave samples were healthy Caucasians from Russia, aged 6 to 90. Through a sample-barcoded 5' primer and a J-beta primer mix, a second PCR was run for about 6 to 11 cycles. In TCRdb, the 5' RACE reads were re-called with MiXCR into one record per CDR3 protein. The repertoire holds roughly 1,300,000 distinct CDR3 sequences, with almost 60% as singletons. This CDR3 has 16 residues. CDR1 is MNHEY and CDR2 is SMNVEV in the germline V gene (reference sequence). V was clipped by 7 bases and J by 7 bases; unmatched bases: 13. This rearrangement joins TRBV27 to TRBJ2-1, with 10 bases identical to TRBD2. Sequenced input: blood. This receptor was obtained from a man younger than 35 in good health. The chain's CDR3 is CASTQRGGTRRNEQFF. The CDR3 DNA follows: TGTGCCAGCACCCAGCGGGGGGGGACTAGAAGAAATGAGCAGTTCTTC.